These 26 T cell receptor beta chains originate from one sample sequenced in a study of monozygotic twins with inflammatory bowel disease (dated by TCRdb to the late 2010s). The library came from 5' RACE. The run used an Illumina HiSeq 2500. Reads reprocessed by TCRdb are summarized as one entry per CDR3 protein sequence, and DNA is absent. The sample table on file contains 200,000 to 250,000 distinct CDR3 sequences. Clones ranked in the top ten supply around 1.5% of the sample. The sequenced sample was blood. These receptors originate from a human donor with ulcerative colitis or Crohn's disease, or a healthy co-twin of an affected twin (not recorded which).

The J gene is TRBJ2-5, the V gene TRBV10-3; the D call of TRBD1 rests on TCRdb alone, since no DNA is present to check it. The CDR3 is 16 residues long. In germline, CDR1 is ENHRY, CDR2 SYGVKD. The CDR3: CAISEGSMGQEETQYF.

The chain uses TRBV10-3 and TRBJ1-6; no DNA is available, so the TRBD1 call from TCRdb remains unchecked. The CDR3 covers 15 residues. CDR1 is ENHRY, CDR2 SYGVKD, per germline. CDR3 protein: CAISEGTGYNSPLHF.

This chain joins TRBV7-9 and TRBJ1-2. The CDR3 has 13 amino acids. Germline loops: CDR1 SEHNR, CDR2 FQNEAQ (reference sequence). The CDR3 spells CASSLATGFGYTF.

The chain employs TRBV19 and TRBJ1-5. Germline V gene data show CDR1 as LNHDA and CDR2 as SQIVND (reference sequence). This CDR3 contains 13 residues. This chain's CDR3 is CASRRRENQPQHF.

V usage is TRBV7-2 and J usage is TRBJ2-1. The CDR3 runs 15 residues. The germline gives CDR1 SGHTA, CDR2 FQGNSA. This chain's CDR3 is CASSLILHTSNEQFF.

The chain links TRBV5-5 to TRBJ2-5; TCRdb lists TRBD2, though no DNA is available to test this call. The CDR3 spans 15 residues. Germline V lookup: CDR1 SGHKS, CDR2 YYEKEE (reference sequence). The CDR3 here is CASSLTSVGRETQYF.

V is TRBV15 and J is TRBJ2-3; TCRdb's D call of TRBD2 is untestable without DNA. This CDR3 comprises 15 residues. Germline CDR1 and CDR2: LNHNV and YYDKDF (reference sequence). CDR3 amino acids: CATSRPSGFTDTQYF.

The rearrangement links TRBV12-3 or TRBV12-4 to TRBJ1-2; TCRdb picks TRBD1, but there is no DNA to check that call. The CDR3 loop spans 15 amino acids. This chain's CDR3 is CASSLGGRTNYGYTF.

The J gene is TRBJ1-5, the V gene TRBV5-6. The CDR3 is 15 residues long. In germline, CDR1 is SGHDT, CDR2 YYEEEE. The CDR3: CASSSYSYSNQPQHF.

V and J are TRBV11-2 and TRBJ1-1. The CDR3 has 14 amino acids. Looked up from germline, CDR1 is SGHAT and CDR2 is FQNNGV. This chain's CDR3 is CASSLAIFVAEAFF.

V is TRBV2 and J is TRBJ1-1; TCRdb gives TRBD1 as the D gene, but with no DNA this cannot be confirmed. The CDR3 sequence is 14 residues long. Germline assignment: CDR1 SNHLY and CDR2 FYNNEI. This CDR3 reads CASSYTGGGTEAFF.

The chain has TRBV4-1 and TRBJ1-2; without DNA, the TCRdb call of TRBD1 cannot be checked. Germline V CDR1 and CDR2: MGHRA, YSYEKL. CDR3 length equals 15 residues. The CDR3 sequence is CASSRRDGNNYGYTF.

This chain connects TRBV7-9 to TRBJ2-1; the TCRdb D gene call, TRBD2, has no DNA to confirm it. CDR3 length: 14 residues. Germline-derived CDR1 and CDR2 are SEHNR and FQNEAQ (reference sequence). CDR3 residues: CASSSTSGMNEQFF.

The V and J genes are TRBV19 and TRBJ1-2; TCRdb's D call, TRBD1, is unchecked because there is no DNA. Germline assignment: CDR1 LNHDA and CDR2 SQIVND (reference sequence). The CDR3 length is 13 residues. CDR3 sequence reads: CASARQGNYGYTF. Supplemented by reference TRBV19 and TRBJ1-2, the full variable domain reads DGGITQSPKYLFRKEGQNVTLSCEQNLNHDAMYWYRQDPGQGLRLIYYSQIVNDFQKGDIAEGYSVSREKKESFPLTVTSAQKNPTAFYLCASARQGNYGYTFGSGTRLTVV.

The chain links TRBV29-1 to TRBJ1-1. Germline V CDR1 and CDR2: SQVTM, ANQGSEA. The length of the CDR3 is 11 residues. This chain's CDR3 is CSVGQAGEAFF.

The chain links TRBV5-1 to TRBJ2-3. The CDR3 consists of 15 residues. Per the germline V gene, CDR1 is SGHRS and CDR2 is YFSETQ. CDR3: CASSWIARGADTQYF.

The J gene is TRBJ1-1, the V gene TRBV5-8; TCRdb's D call, TRBD1, is unchecked because there is no DNA. CDR3 length equals 16 residues. The V gene's germline CDR1 is SGHTS and CDR2 YDEGEE. The chain's CDR3 is CASRPQRTAYYAEAFF.

The chain employs TRBV11-2 and TRBJ1-2; TCRdb proposes TRBD1, but this gene call is untestable without DNA. This CDR3 has 15 residues. CDR1 and CDR2 from the germline V gene are SGHAT and FQNNGV. CDR3 amino acids: CASSPVRGPNYGYTF.

This sequence joins TRBV24-1 and TRBJ1-2; no DNA is available, so the TRBD1 call from TCRdb remains unchecked. Per the germline V gene, CDR1 is KGHDR and CDR2 is SFDVKD. The CDR3 has 15 residues. This CDR3 is CATSDPGQGDYGYTF.

The rearrangement uses TRBV20-1 and TRBJ2-3; the TRBD2 assignment by TCRdb is unverifiable without DNA. Looked up from germline, CDR1 is DFQATT and CDR2 is SNEGSKA (reference sequence). CDR3 length: 14 amino acids. CDR3: CSAGSSEGTDTQYF.

The genes are TRBV5-1 and TRBJ1-5; TCRdb's D gene call, TRBD1, goes unchecked for lack of DNA. CDR1 and CDR2 from the germline V gene are SGHRS and YFSETQ. This CDR3 comprises 14 residues. CDR3 region: CASSLQGDGQPQHF.

V usage is TRBV12-3 or TRBV12-4 and J usage is TRBJ2-2. The CDR3 is 14 residues long. The CDR3 loop is CASSLMGTTGELFF.

The chain couples TRBV5-1 to TRBJ1-1; the D gene TCRdb calls, TRBD1, cannot be checked with no DNA. The CDR3 has 13 amino acids. CDR1 is SGHRS, CDR2 YFSETQ, per germline. CDR3 protein: CASSRGTGTEAFF.

The genes are TRBV13 and TRBJ1-2; the TRBD1 assignment by TCRdb is unverifiable without DNA. Germline CDR1 is PRHDT and CDR2 is FYEKMQ (reference sequence). The CDR3 length is 15 residues. The CDR3 here is CASSLLDKPVGGYTF. The full variable domain, its missing parts supplied by reference TRBV13 and TRBJ1-2, is AAGVIQSPRHLIKEKRETATLKCYPIPRHDTVYWYQQGPGQDPQFLISFYEKMQSDKGSIPDRFSAQQFSDYHSELNMSSLELGDSALYFCASSLLDKPVGGYTFGSGTRLTVV.

The CDR3: CSVLQGGTGELFF. The V call is TRBV29-1, the J call TRBJ2-2; TCRdb outputs TRBD1, but without DNA this stays unchecked. CDR1 SQVTM and CDR2 ANQGSEA come from the germline V gene. The CDR3 totals 13 residues.

The chain recombines TRBV7-9 with TRBJ1-1; TCRdb designates TRBD1, a call that cannot be tested without DNA. The CDR3 is 14 amino acids. Germline V lookup: CDR1 SEHNR, CDR2 FQNEAQ (reference sequence). CDR3 sequence: CASSQGQVYTEAFF.